This T cell receptor beta chain was recorded in a study of T cell responses to AZD1222 COVID-19 vaccine. The V end was cut by 0 bases, the J end by 9 bases, with 15 bases between. Germline loops: CDR1 MNHEY, CDR2 SVGAGI. The CDR3 covers 16 residues. General study findings and limits: Unmutated variant regions are reportedly the target of nearly half of TCRs that are spike-specific.

As for this clone: Its antigen is still unknown.

Measured with immunoSEQ multiplex PCR; TCRdb has only the in-frame clones, and not every one. The table records some 200,000 clones, about 93% of them present only once. This chain links TRBV6-5 with TRBJ1-6; D possibly corresponds to TRBD1 (6 bases). This TCR came from an adult who received the AZD1222 COVID-19 vaccine. The sequenced sample was peripheral blood, obtained 28 days after the second AZD1222 dose. The chain's CDR3 is CASSYSGDKLGSPLHF. In DNA form, the CDR3 reads TGTGCCAGCAGTTACTCCGGGGACAAATTGGGTTCACCCCTCCACTTT.